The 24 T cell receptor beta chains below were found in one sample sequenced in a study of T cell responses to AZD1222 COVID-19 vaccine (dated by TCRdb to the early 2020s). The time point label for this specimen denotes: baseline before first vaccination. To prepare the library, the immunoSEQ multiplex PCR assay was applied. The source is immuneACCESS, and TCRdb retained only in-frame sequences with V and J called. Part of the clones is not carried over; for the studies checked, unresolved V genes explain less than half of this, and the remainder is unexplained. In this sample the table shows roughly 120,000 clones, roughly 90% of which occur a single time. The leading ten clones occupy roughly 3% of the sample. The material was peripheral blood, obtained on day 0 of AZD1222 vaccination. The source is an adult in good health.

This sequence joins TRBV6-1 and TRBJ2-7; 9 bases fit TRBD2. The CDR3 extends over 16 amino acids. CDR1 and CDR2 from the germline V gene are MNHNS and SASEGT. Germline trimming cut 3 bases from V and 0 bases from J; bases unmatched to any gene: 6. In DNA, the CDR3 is TGTGCCAGCAGTGACCCCGGGACTAGCTTCTCCTACGAGCAGTACTTC. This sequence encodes CASSDPGTSFSYEQYF.

The CDR3 reads CASSLGRSSTDTQYF. The CDR3 nucleotides are TGTGCCAGCAGCTTGGGAAGATCTAGCACAGATACGCAGTATTTT. The rearrangement links TRBV5-8 to TRBJ2-3, with D unresolved. The CDR3 consists of 15 residues. Germline CDR1 reads SGHTS; CDR2 reads YDEGEE. Trimming pared 0 bases from V and 0 bases from J, leaving 8 bases between. The entire variable domain, with the rest obtained from reference TRBV5-8 and TRBJ2-3, is as follows: EAGVTQSPTHLIKTRGQQATLRCSPISGHTSVYWYQQALGLGLQFLLWYDEGEERNRGNFPPRFSGRQFPNYSSELNVNALELEDSALYLCASSLGRSSTDTQYFGPGTRLTVL.

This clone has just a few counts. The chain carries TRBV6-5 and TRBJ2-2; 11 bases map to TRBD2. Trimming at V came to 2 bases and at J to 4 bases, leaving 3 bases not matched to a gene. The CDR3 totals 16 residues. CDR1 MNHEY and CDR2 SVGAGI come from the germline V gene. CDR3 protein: CASSYRTSGSTGELFF. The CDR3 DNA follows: TGTGCCAGCAGTTACCGTACTAGCGGGAGCACCGGGGAGCTGTTTTTT.

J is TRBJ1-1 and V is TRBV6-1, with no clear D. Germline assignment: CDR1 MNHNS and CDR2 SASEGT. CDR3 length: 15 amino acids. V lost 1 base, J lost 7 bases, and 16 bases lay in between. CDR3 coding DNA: TGTGCCAGCAGTGAAGAATCCCTGTCAGGAAGTGAAGCTTTCTTT. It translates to CASSEESLSGSEAFF.

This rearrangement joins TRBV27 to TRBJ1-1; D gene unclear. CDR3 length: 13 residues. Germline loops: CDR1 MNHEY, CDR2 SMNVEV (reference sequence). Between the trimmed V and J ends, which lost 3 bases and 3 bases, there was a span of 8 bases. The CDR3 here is CASSFVRDTEAFF. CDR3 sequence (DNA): TGTGCCAGCAGTTTTGTACGGGACACTGAAGCTTTCTTT.

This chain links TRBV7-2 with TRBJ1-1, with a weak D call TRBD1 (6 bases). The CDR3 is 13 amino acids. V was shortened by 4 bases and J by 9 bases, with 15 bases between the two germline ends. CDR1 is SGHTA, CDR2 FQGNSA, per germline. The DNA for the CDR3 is TGTGCCAGCAGCTACTTCCGGGACACAAAAGCTTTCTTT. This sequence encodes CASSYFRDTKAFF.

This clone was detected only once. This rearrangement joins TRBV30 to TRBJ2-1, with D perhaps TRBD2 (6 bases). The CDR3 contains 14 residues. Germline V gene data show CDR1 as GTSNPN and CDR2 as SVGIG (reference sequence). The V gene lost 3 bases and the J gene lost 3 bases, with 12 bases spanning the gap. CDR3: CAWRTGVGYNEQFF. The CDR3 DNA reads TGTGCCTGGAGGACGGGAGTAGGCTACAATGAGCAGTTCTTC.

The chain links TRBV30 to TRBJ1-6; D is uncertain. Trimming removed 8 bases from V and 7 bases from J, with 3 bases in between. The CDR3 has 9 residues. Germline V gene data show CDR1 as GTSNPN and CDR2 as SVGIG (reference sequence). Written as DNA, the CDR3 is TGTGCCGTGAATTCACCCCTCCACTTT. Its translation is CAVNSPLHF.

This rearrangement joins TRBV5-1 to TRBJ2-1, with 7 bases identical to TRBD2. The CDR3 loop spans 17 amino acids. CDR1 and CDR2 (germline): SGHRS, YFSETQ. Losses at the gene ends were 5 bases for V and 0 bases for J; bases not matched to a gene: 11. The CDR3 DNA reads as TGCGCCAGCAGTTCATGGGCTAGCGGTAGCTCCTACAATGAGCAGTTCTTC. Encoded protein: CASSSWASGSSYNEQFF. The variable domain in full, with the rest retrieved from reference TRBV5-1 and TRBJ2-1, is KAGVTQTPRYLIKTRGQQVTLSCSPISGHRSVSWYQQTPGQGLQFLFEYFSETQRNKGNFPGRFSGRQFSNSRSEMNVSTLELGDSALYLCASSSWASGSSYNEQFFGPGTRLTVL.

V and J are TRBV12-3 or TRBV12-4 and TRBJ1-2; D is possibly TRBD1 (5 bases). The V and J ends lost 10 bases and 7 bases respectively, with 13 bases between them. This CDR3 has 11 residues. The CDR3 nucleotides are TGTGCCACAACGGCAGGGAGTGGCTACACCTTC. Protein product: CATTAGSGYTF.

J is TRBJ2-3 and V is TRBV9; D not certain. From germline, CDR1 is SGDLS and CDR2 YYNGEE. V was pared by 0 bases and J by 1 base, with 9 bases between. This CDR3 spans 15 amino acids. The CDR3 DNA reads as TGTGCCAGCAGCGTAGAGTTCTGGGGCACAGATACGCAGTATTTT. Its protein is CASSVEFWGTDTQYF.

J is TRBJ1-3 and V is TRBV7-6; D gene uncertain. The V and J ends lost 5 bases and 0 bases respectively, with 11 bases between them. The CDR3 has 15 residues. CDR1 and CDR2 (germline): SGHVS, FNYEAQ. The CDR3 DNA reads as TGTGCCAGCAGCCTTGGGCCGAACTCTGGAAACACCATATATTTT. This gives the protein CASSLGPNSGNTIYF.

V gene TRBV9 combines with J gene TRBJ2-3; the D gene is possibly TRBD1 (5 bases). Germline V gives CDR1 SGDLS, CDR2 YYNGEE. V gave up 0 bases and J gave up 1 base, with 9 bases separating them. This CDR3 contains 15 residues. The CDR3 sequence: CASSVGRGRTDTQYF. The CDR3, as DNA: TGTGCCAGCAGCGTAGGTAGGGGCCGCACAGATACGCAGTATTTT.

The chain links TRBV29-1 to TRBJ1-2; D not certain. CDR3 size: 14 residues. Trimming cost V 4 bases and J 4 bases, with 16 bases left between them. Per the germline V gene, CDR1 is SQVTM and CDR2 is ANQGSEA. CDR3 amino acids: CSVVGRMGLYGYTF. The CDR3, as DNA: TGCAGCGTTGTGGGCAGGATGGGCCTCTATGGCTACACCTTC.

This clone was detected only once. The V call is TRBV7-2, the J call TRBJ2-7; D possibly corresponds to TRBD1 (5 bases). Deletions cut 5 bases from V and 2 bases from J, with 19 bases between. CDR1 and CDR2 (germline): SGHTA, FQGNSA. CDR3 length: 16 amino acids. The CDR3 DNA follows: TGTGCCAGCAGCCCGTACAGGACAACCCAGACCTACGAGCAGTACTTC. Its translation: CASSPYRTTQTYEQYF.

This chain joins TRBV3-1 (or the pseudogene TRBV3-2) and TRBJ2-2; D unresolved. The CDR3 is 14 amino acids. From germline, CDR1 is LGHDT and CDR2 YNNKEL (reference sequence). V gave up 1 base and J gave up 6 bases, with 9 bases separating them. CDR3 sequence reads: CASSQGSYAGELFF. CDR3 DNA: TGTGCCAGCAGCCAAGGGTCGTATGCCGGGGAGCTGTTTTTT.

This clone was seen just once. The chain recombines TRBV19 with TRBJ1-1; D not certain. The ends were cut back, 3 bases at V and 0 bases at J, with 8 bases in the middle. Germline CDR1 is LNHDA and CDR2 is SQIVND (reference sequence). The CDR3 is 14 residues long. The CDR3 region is CASSMTGMNTEAFF. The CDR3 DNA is TGTGCCAGTAGTATGACGGGGATGAACACTGAAGCTTTCTTT.

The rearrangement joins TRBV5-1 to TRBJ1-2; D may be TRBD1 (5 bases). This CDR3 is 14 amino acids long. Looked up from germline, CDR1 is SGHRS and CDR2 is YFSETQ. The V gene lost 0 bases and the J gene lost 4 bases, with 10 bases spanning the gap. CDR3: CASSLGAGTYGYTF. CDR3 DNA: TGCGCCAGCAGCTTGGGGGCAGGGACCTATGGCTACACCTTC. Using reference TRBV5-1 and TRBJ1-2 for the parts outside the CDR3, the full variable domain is KAGVTQTPRYLIKTRGQQVTLSCSPISGHRSVSWYQQTPGQGLQFLFEYFSETQRNKGNFPGRFSGRQFSNSRSEMNVSTLELGDSALYLCASSLGAGTYGYTFGSGTRLTVV.

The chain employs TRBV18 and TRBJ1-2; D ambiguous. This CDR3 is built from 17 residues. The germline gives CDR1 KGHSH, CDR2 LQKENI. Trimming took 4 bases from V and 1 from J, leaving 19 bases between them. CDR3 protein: CASSLGLRESFNYGYTF. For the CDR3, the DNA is TGTGCCAGCTCACTCGGCCTACGGGAGTCCTTTAACTATGGCTACACCTTC. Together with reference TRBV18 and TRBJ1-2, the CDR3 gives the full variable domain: NAGVMQNPRHLVRRRGQEARLRCSPMKGHSHVYWYRQLPEEGLKFMVYLQKENIIDESGMPKERFSAEFPKEGPSILRIQQVVRGDSAAYFCASSLGLRESFNYGYTFGSGTRLTVV.

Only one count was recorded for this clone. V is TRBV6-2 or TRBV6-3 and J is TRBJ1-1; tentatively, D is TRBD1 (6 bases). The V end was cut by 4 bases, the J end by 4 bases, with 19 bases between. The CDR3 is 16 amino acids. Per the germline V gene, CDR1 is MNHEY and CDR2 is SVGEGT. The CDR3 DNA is TGTGCCAGCAGTTTCTTCCAGGGGAGGAAGGCCACTGAAGCTTTCTTT. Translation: CASSFFQGRKATEAFF.

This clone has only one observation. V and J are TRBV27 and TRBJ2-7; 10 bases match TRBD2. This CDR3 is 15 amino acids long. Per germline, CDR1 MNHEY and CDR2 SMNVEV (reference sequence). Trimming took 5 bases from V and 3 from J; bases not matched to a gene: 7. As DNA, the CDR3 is TGTGCCAGCAGTCCCGGACTAGCGGACGACTACGAGCAGTACTTC. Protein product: CASSPGLADDYEQYF.

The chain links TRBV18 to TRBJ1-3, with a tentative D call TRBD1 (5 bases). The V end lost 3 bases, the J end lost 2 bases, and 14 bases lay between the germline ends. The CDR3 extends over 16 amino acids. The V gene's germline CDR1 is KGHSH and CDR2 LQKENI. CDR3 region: CASSPAQAGAGNTIYF. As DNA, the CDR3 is TGTGCCAGCTCACCGGCCCAAGCGGGGGCTGGAAACACCATATATTTT.

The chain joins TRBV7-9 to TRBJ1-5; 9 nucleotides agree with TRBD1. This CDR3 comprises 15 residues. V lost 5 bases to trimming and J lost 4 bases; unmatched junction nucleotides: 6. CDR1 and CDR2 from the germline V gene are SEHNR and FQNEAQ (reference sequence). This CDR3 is CASSPSGQGNQPQHF. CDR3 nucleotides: TGTGCCAGCAGCCCATCGGGACAGGGAAATCAGCCCCAGCATTTT.

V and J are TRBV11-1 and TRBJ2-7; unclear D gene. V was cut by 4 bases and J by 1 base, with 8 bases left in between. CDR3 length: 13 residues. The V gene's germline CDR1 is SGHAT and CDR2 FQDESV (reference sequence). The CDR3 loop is CASSYPDSYEQYF. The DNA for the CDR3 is TGTGCCAGCAGCTATCCGGATTCCTACGAGCAGTACTTC.